What follows are 11 T cell receptor beta chains derived from one specimen sequenced in a study of immune heterogeneity within non-small cell lung tumors. Multiplex PCR with 32 V and 13 J primers amplified TCR beta CDR3. TCRdb reprocessed the multiplex PCR reads with MiXCR, giving one entry per CDR3 protein. The sample yields 9,500 to 10,000 distinct CDR3 sequences, roughly a third seen once. As template, the study used bulk tumor genomic DNA at 550 to 650 ng per sample. Several biopsies were collected from each primary tumor during surgery. They were spaced as far apart as possible within the tumor mass. Patients went through curative surgery, and their non-small cell lung cancer was untreated and newly diagnosed. The sequenced sample was lung tumor tissue. The origin of the receptors is a man aged 55 to 69 with non-small cell lung cancer.

This clonotype was seen ten or more times. The chain has TRBV10-3 and TRBJ1-1, with 7 bases aligning to TRBD1. Germline V CDR1 and CDR2: ENHRY, SYGVKD. The CDR3 runs 15 residues. J gave up 4 bases and V 1 base, and 6 bases lay outside the gene matches. The CDR3 region is CAISEFEGAITEAFF. Written as DNA, the CDR3 is TGTGCCATCAGTGAGTTTGAGGGGGCGATCACTGAAGCTTTCTTT.

This clonotype is deemed medium-sized (0.01 to 0.1%). CDR3 DNA sequence: TGTGCCAGCCGGGGGGATTTCGAGCAGTACTTC. Residues: CASRGDFEQYF. The chain is built from TRBV6-1 and TRBJ2-7; 7 bases line up with TRBD2. Germline V gene data show CDR1 as MNHNS and CDR2 as SASEGT. V trimming: 8 bases; J trimming: 6 bases; junction bases outside the gene matches: 4. The CDR3 loop spans 11 amino acids.

This clonotype was seen more than once but under ten times. V gene TRBV4-2 combines with J gene TRBJ2-1; D remains ambiguous. Germline CDR1 LGHNA, CDR2 YNFKEQ. Trimming cost V 1 base and J 3 bases, with 10 bases left between them. The CDR3 loop spans 15 amino acids. CDR3 DNA: TGTGCCAGCAGCCAAGGTGCAGGAAGCTACAATGAGCAGTTCTTC. Translation: CASSQGAGSYNEQFF.

This clonotype has just a few counts. V usage is TRBV11-2 and J usage is TRBJ1-1, with D maybe TRBD1 (6 bases). The CDR3 is made up of 15 amino acids. Germline CDR1 is SGHAT and CDR2 is FQNNGV. Trimming stripped 1 base from V and 1 base from J, with 10 bases between. The CDR3 DNA sequence: TGTGCCAGCAGCTTAGTTGTGACAGGGAACACTGAAGCTTTCTTT. This sequence encodes CASSLVVTGNTEAFF.

This clonotype was counted at least ten times. The rearrangement uses TRBV20-1 and TRBJ2-2; TRBD2 aligns across 10 bases. V lost 5 bases, J lost 5 bases, and 5 bases stayed unmatched. The CDR3 loop spans 14 amino acids. The germline V gene encodes CDR1 DFQATT and CDR2 SNEGSKA (reference sequence). CDR3 in DNA: TGCAGTGCTTTAGAACTAGCGGGAACCGGGGAGCTGTTTTTT. It translates to CSALELAGTGELFF.

The chain recombines TRBV19 with TRBJ2-2; 8 nucleotides align to TRBD1. The V gene's germline CDR1 is LNHDA and CDR2 SQIVND (reference sequence). CDR3 length: 14 residues. V gave up 3 bases and J gave up 5 bases; unmatched junction bases: 2. Written as DNA, the CDR3 is TGTGCCAGTAGTATTACAGGGGGAACCGGGGAGCTGTTTTTT. It is translated as CASSITGGTGELFF.

This clonotype was seen only a few times. This may be a read error: a much more frequent sequence differs by one nucleotide. The CDR3 protein is CASSIGQGKEKLLF. The CDR3 DNA is TGCGCCAGCAGCATAGGACAAGGAAAAGAAAAACTGCTTTTT. V and J are TRBV5-1 and TRBJ1-4; D is possibly TRBD1 (5 bases). Per germline, CDR1 SGHRS and CDR2 YFSETQ. This CDR3 has 14 residues.

The table lists this clonotype with a few counts. The V call is TRBV11-2, the J call TRBJ2-5; 7 positions match TRBD2. This CDR3 has 17 residues. J was trimmed by 5 bases and V by 4 bases; bases with no gene match: 16. Germline CDR1 SGHAT, CDR2 FQNNGV. The CDR3 nucleotides are TGTGCCAGCAGCTCGTTCGATCGAGGGAGGGCCCCGGAGACCCAGTACTTC. This translates into CASSSFDRGRAPETQYF.

The chain joins TRBV2 to TRBJ2-7, with 7 bases aligning to TRBD2. The V gene's germline CDR1 is SNHLY and CDR2 FYNNEI. Trimming at V came to 6 bases and at J to 2 bases, leaving 4 bases not matched to a gene. The CDR3 covers 13 residues. Here the CDR3 reads CASRRDYAYEQYF. CDR3 nucleotide sequence: TGTGCCAGCAGGAGGGACTACGCCTACGAGCAGTACTTC.

This clonotype was seen many times. The V call is TRBV6-1, the J call TRBJ2-7, with 8 bases that match TRBD1. The CDR3 has 15 amino acids. After removal of 6 bases from V and 2 bases from J, the junction contained 9 bases not matched to a gene. CDR1 is MNHNS, CDR2 SASEGT, per germline. CDR3 in amino acids: CASSPRTGRPYEQYF. CDR3 sequence (DNA): TGTGCCAGCAGCCCAAGGACAGGGAGACCCTACGAGCAGTACTTC.

This clonotype has only a few counts. J is TRBJ2-7 and V is TRBV12-3 or TRBV12-4; the D gene could be TRBD1 or TRBD2 (6 bases each). The germline V and J ends were trimmed by 2 bases and 3 bases, with 11 bases remaining between them. The CDR3 runs 14 residues. CDR3 DNA sequence: TGTGCCAGCAGTTTATCCGGGGGCTACTACGAGCAGTACTTC. Amino acids: CASSLSGGYYEQYF.